This TCR beta chain was recovered during a study of PD-L1 blockade in urothelial cancer. CDR3 length equals 17 residues. J was trimmed by 5 bases and V by 0 bases; bases with no gene match: 8. Germline V CDR1 and CDR2: SGHTA, FQGNSA. The data were produced by immunoSEQ multiplex PCR, yet TCRdb's version contains in-frame clones alone and is incomplete. There are tens of thousands of clones in the sample; roughly 85% occur only once, and about 14% lies in the top ten. This clone was observed once. Time point meaning: pretreatment peripheral blood. This TCR came from a woman aged 55-69 years with urothelial cancer. Sequenced here: PBMCs, sampled around atezolizumab (anti-PD-L1) treatment. This sequence joins TRBV7-2 and TRBJ2-3; TRBD2 aligns across 10 bases. The CDR3 loop is CASSLAHRLAGGDTQYF. CDR3 sequence (DNA): TGTGCCAGCAGCTTAGCGCACCGGTTAGCGGGGGGAGATACGCAGTATTTT.